A single sample gave rise to the 18 T cell receptor beta chains below, sequenced in a study of regulatory T cells in long-lasting Graves disease. The time point: newly diagnosed GD, antithyroid drugs for less than 3 months. From RNA extracted from PBMCs, the TCR library was made. The authors built TCR beta libraries using iRepertoire HTBI primers and Arm-PCR of CDR3 regions. Via MiXCR, TCRdb re-called the multiplex PCR reads, giving one row per CDR3 protein. Here the sample spans around 330,000 distinct CDR3 sequences, 15% to 20% being singletons. Sequenced here: peripheral blood mononuclear cells (PBMCs), sampled at new diagnosis, from a patient treated with antithyroid drugs. The receptor source for this set is a female donor with Graves disease.

As to this clonotype: This sequence is one base from a far larger clone and is likely a read error. This chain links TRBV10-2 with TRBJ2-1, with TRBD1 matching over 9 bases. The CDR3 runs to 14 residues. Germline-derived CDR1 and CDR2 are WSHSY and SAAADI. Trimming at V came to 7 bases and at J to 10 bases, leaving 11 bases not matched to a gene. The CDR3 nucleotides are TGCGCCAGCACGTCCGGGACAGGGTTTGTGGAGCAGTTCTTC. Its translation is CASTSGTGFVEQFF.

This clonotype was seen at least ten times. The V and J genes are TRBV15 and TRBJ2-7; D is ambiguous. The CDR3 has 14 residues. Trimming cost V 1 base and J 2 bases, with 9 bases left between them. Germline V gene data show CDR1 as LNHNV and CDR2 as YYDKDF (reference sequence). The CDR3 DNA is TGTGCCACCAGCAGAGGCCCCGATACCTACGAGCAGTACTTC. Its protein product is CATSRGPDTYEQYF.

At least ten counts were recorded for this clonotype. The chain is built from TRBV5-5 and TRBJ2-3; D gene unclear. The V end was cut by 0 bases, the J end by 1 base, with 6 bases between. This CDR3 comprises 14 residues. Germline lookup yields CDR1 SGHKS and CDR2 YYEKEE (reference sequence). The CDR3 nucleotides are TGTGCCAGCAGCTTGGACTGGGGCACAGATACGCAGTATTTT. Translated: CASSLDWGTDTQYF.

Ten or more counts support this clonotype. The rearrangement joins TRBV6-1 to TRBJ2-7; tentatively, D is TRBD1 or TRBD2 (6 bases each). This CDR3 has 15 residues. Germline V gene data show CDR1 as MNHNS and CDR2 as SASEGT. Trimming took 6 bases from V and 2 from J, leaving 17 bases between them. The CDR3 sequence is CASRETDRTTYEQYF. The DNA of the CDR3 is TGTGCCAGCAGGGAAACTGACAGGACTACCTACGAGCAGTACTTC.

This clonotype was found many times. The V and J genes are TRBV2 and TRBJ2-7; D gene uncertain. The CDR3 runs to 13 residues. V was clipped by 3 bases and J by 5 bases, with 11 bases between them. Germline V gene lookup returns CDR1 SNHLY and CDR2 FYNNEI. CDR3 residues: CASSDKAKNEQYF. In DNA, the CDR3 is TGTGCCAGCAGTGATAAAGCGAAGAACGAGCAGTACTTC.

This clonotype was counted many times. The chain has TRBV2 and TRBJ2-5; no clear D. Germline lookup yields CDR1 SNHLY and CDR2 FYNNEI. The CDR3 consists of 14 residues. The V gene lost 7 bases and the J gene lost 1 base, with 13 bases spanning the gap. As DNA, the CDR3 is TGTGCCAGCACGGACCTGGCCCTCCAAGAGACCCAGTACTTC. Encoded protein: CASTDLALQETQYF.

This clonotype was seen at least ten times. The gene calls are TRBV6-2 or TRBV6-3 and TRBJ2-3; D remains unclear. The CDR3 sequence is 14 residues long. Deletions cut 2 bases from V and 8 bases from J, with 14 bases between. CDR1 is MNHEY and CDR2 is SVGEGT in the germline V gene. The CDR3 reads CASSYPNPKCTQYF. DNA of the CDR3: TGTGCCAGCAGTTACCCTAATCCAAAGTGTACGCAGTATTTT.

This rearrangement joins TRBV20-1 to TRBJ2-2; 10 bases fit TRBD1. Germline loops: CDR1 DFQATT, CDR2 SNEGSKA (reference sequence). V shed 6 bases and J 3 bases; nucleotides not matched to a gene: 10. The CDR3 consists of 16 residues. The CDR3 sequence is CSANALGQGDTGELFF. As DNA, the CDR3 is TGCAGTGCAAACGCGCTTGGACAGGGGGACACCGGGGAGCTGTTTTTT.

This clonotype was observed at least ten times. The chain links TRBV12-3 or TRBV12-4 to TRBJ1-5, with TRBD1 identical over 9 bases. The CDR3 has 16 residues. Losses at the gene ends were 1 base for V and 4 bases for J; bases not matched to a gene: 5. CDR3: CASSLVTGGRNQPQHF. The CDR3 coding sequence is TGTGCCAGCAGTTTAGTAACAGGGGGCCGAAATCAGCCCCAGCATTTT.

In its sample, this clonotype was seen many times. The J gene is TRBJ2-2, the V gene TRBV2; D unclear. Germline CDR1 and CDR2: SNHLY and FYNNEI. The CDR3 is 16 residues long. V gave up 6 bases and J gave up 0 bases, with 14 bases separating them. CDR3 amino acids: CASSAETTANTGELFF. In nucleotides, the CDR3 is TGTGCCAGCAGCGCGGAAACCACAGCGAACACCGGGGAGCTGTTTTTT.

This clonotype was seen repeatedly, ten times or more. The chain joins TRBV10-1 to TRBJ2-2, with TRBD1 identical over 7 bases. Germline V gene sequence: CDR1 WNHNN, CDR2 SYGVQD (reference sequence). The V and J ends lost 6 bases and 3 bases, in that order; junction bases with no gene match: 7. The CDR3 consists of 15 residues. CDR3 in DNA: TGCGCCAGCAGGTCTCAGGGGGTCGACACCGGGGAGCTGTTTTTT. Its translation: CASRSQGVDTGELFF.

Remarks on this clonotype: With a much larger clone just one base away, this may be a read error. This rearrangement joins TRBV30 to TRBJ1-6; possible D gene TRBD1, 6 bases. The CDR3 runs to 15 residues. The germline V gene encodes CDR1 GTSNPN and CDR2 SVGIG (reference sequence). Between the trimmed V and J ends, which lost 1 base and 4 bases, there was a span of 11 bases. The CDR3 reads CAWSGTVGYNSPLHF. The CDR3 DNA sequence: TGTGCCTGGAGTGGGACAGTCGGATATAATTCACCCCTCCACTTT.

This clonotype has ten or more counts. The V gene is TRBV19, the J gene TRBJ1-5; D gene uncertain. V was clipped by 5 bases and J by 4 bases, with 15 bases between them. Germline CDR1 is LNHDA and CDR2 is SQIVND (reference sequence). There are 15 residues in the CDR3. CDR3 bases: TGTGCCAGTAGTCCGCCAGGACGGAGGAATCAGCCCCAGCATTTT. Translation: CASSPPGRRNQPQHF.

This clonotype was observed at least ten times. V usage is TRBV30 and J usage is TRBJ2-5; D is ambiguous. The CDR3 totals 12 residues. CDR1 GTSNPN and CDR2 SVGIG come from the germline V gene (reference sequence). Trimming took off 2 bases at V and 5 bases at J, with 9 bases between the two ends. This CDR3 is CAWSRVGETQYF. The CDR3 bases are TGTGCCTGGAGTCGGGTCGGGGAGACCCAGTACTTC.

This clonotype was picked up many times. This rearrangement joins TRBV12-3 or TRBV12-4 to TRBJ2-5; D not resolved. Deletions cut 1 base from V and 2 bases from J, with 8 bases between. This CDR3 comprises 14 residues. CDR3 protein: CASSLEGTQETQYF. CDR3 bases: TGTGCCAGCAGTTTAGAGGGAACTCAAGAGACCCAGTACTTC.

V gene TRBV6-1 combines with J gene TRBJ2-7; D might be TRBD2 (6 bases). With 4 bases removed from V and 0 bases from J, the gap between germline ends came to 13 bases. Germline V gene data show CDR1 as MNHNS and CDR2 as SASEGT. This CDR3 spans 15 amino acids. The CDR3 loop is CASSVDGGASYEQYF. The CDR3 coding sequence is TGTGCCAGCAGTGTAGATGGAGGGGCCTCCTACGAGCAGTACTTC.

Worth noting for this clonotype: A single base is all that separates this from a far larger clone, so a read error is likely. The chain employs TRBV2 and TRBJ2-7; D call uncertain. Germline V gene data show CDR1 as SNHLY and CDR2 as FYNNEI. This CDR3 is 12 amino acids long. The V and J ends lost 6 bases and 6 bases respectively, with 12 bases between them. CDR3 amino acids: CASRQVSSEQYF. The CDR3 nucleotides are TGTGCCAGCAGACAAGTGTCTTCCGAGCAGTACTTC. The complete variable domain, with remaining parts taken from reference TRBV2 and TRBJ2-7, reads EPEVTQTPSHQVTQMGQEVILRCVPISNHLYFYWYRQILGQKVEFLVSFYNNEISEKSEIFDDQFSVERPDGSNFTLKIRSTKLEDSAMYFCASRQVSSEQYFGPGTRLTVT.

This clonotype was recorded at least ten times. The rearrangement uses TRBV6-2 or TRBV6-3 and TRBJ2-3, with a possible D match to TRBD2 (6 bases). Between the trimmed V and J ends, which lost 10 bases and 2 bases, there was a span of 19 bases. CDR1 is MNHEY and CDR2 is SVGEGT in the germline V gene. The CDR3 extends over 15 amino acids. CDR3 coding DNA: TGTGCCACCTACAGCGGGCGCATAAACACAGATACGCAGTATTTT. Translating gives CATYSGRINTDTQYF.